The 10 T cell receptor beta chains listed next were all sequenced from one sample in a study of cytomegalovirus exposure and HLA in healthy donors. PCR involved 60 Vbeta and 13 Jbeta primers. TCRdb's table, derived via immunoSEQ multiplex PCR, lists solely in-frame clones and lacks some. The table has around 150,000 clones, 85% to 90% seen once; the top ten hold 5.2%. Specimen: PBMCs. Every receptor here comes from a woman in her 30s in good health and CMV-seronegative.

The chain carries TRBV7-9 and TRBJ1-6; TRBD1 is a possible D gene (5 bases). The V gene's germline CDR1 is SEHNR and CDR2 FQNEAQ (reference sequence). Trimming took 4 bases from V and 11 from J, leaving 12 bases between them. CDR3 length: 13 residues. The CDR3 is CASSYVRGTPLHF. CDR3 bases: TGTGCCAGCAGCTATGTTAGGGGAACACCCCTCCACTTT.

This sequence joins TRBV5-3 and TRBJ2-3, with 9 bases lining up with TRBD2. TRBV5-3 is reported as an ORF; its role is uncertain. The CDR3 covers 19 residues. V shed 1 base, J shed 4 bases, and the junction held 16 bases outside the gene matches. The CDR3 DNA follows: TGTGCCAGAAGCTTGTTTTCCCACACGGGGAGCGGGAGGCCAGATACGCAGTATTTT. Amino acid sequence: CARSLFSHTGSGRPDTQYF.

Here the CDR3 DNA reads TGTGCCAGCTCACCATACGACAGGGGCAATCAGCCCCAGCATTTT. This encodes CASSPYDRGNQPQHF. V usage is TRBV18 and J usage is TRBJ1-5; 7 nucleotides align to TRBD1. CDR3 length: 15 residues. The junction had 3 bases not matched to a gene; V was cut back by 2 bases and J by 2 bases. Germline V gene lookup returns CDR1 KGHSH and CDR2 LQKENI.

The chain joins TRBV7-6 to TRBJ1-1; D perhaps matches TRBD1 (5 bases). V shed 3 bases and J shed 3 bases, with 23 bases lying between them. Germline V lookup: CDR1 SGHVS, CDR2 FNYEAQ. The CDR3 is made up of 18 amino acids. The chain's CDR3 is CASSFSGGRGSADTEAFF. The CDR3 nucleotides are TGTGCCAGCAGCTTCTCCGGGGGACGGGGGAGCGCGGACACTGAAGCTTTCTTT.

The chain joins TRBV10-1 to TRBJ2-7; 11 nucleotides line up with TRBD2. Germline CDR1 reads WNHNN; CDR2 reads SYGVQD (reference sequence). Trimming took 3 bases from V and 7 from J; bases not matched to a gene: 17. The CDR3 is 18 residues long. CDR3 amino acids: CASSDPPNSGRAYGEQYF. Here the CDR3 DNA reads TGCGCCAGCAGTGATCCTCCTAATAGCGGGAGGGCCTATGGGGAGCAGTACTTC.

This chain links TRBV4-1 with TRBJ2-5; 11 nucleotides agree with TRBD2. Germline lookup yields CDR1 MGHRA and CDR2 YSYEKL. The V and J ends lost 0 bases and 5 bases, in that order; junction bases with no gene match: 14. The CDR3 loop spans 19 amino acids. The CDR3 nucleotides read TGCGCCAGCAGCCAAGATCTGGGACTAGCGGATTCCCTCCGGGAGACCCAGTACTTC. It yields the protein CASSQDLGLADSLRETQYF.

V and J are TRBV11-3 and TRBJ1-1, with D possibly TRBD1 on 5 matching bases. CDR1 and CDR2 from the germline V gene are SGHNT and YENEEA. The germline V and J ends were trimmed by 5 bases and 1 base, with 8 bases remaining between them. The CDR3 runs to 13 residues. The CDR3 bases are TGTGCCAGCAGCAAGGGGAAGAACACTGAAGCTTTCTTT. Amino acid sequence: CASSKGKNTEAFF.

The genes are TRBV2 and TRBJ2-2, with D possibly matching TRBD1 (5 bases). The germline CDR1 and CDR2 sequences are SNHLY and FYNNEI. This CDR3 is 15 amino acids long. V was pared by 6 bases and J by 1 base, with 12 bases between. CDR3 protein: CASRTTELNTGELFF. The DNA of the CDR3 is TGTGCCAGCAGGACGACAGAATTGAACACCGGGGAGCTGTTTTTT.

This clone has only a few counts. CDR3 in amino acids: CASRGGPNTEAFF. In DNA form, the CDR3 reads TGCGCCAGCAGGGGGGGTCCGAACACTGAAGCTTTCTTT. V gene TRBV5-1 combines with J gene TRBJ1-1; TRBD1 might be the D (5 bases). The CDR3 has 13 amino acids. V shed 5 bases and J shed 1 base, with 9 bases lying between them. Germline values: CDR1 SGHRS, CDR2 YFSETQ.

In its sample, this clone was seen once. Different DNA sequences within this sample yield the same CDR3. V and J are TRBV28 and TRBJ2-3, with D unresolved. Germline CDR1 reads MDHEN; CDR2 reads SYDVKM. This CDR3 has 13 amino acids. Trimming left V 2 bases short and J 2 bases short, with 5 bases between. CDR3 sequence (DNA): TGTGCCAGCAGTTTACGTTTCACAGATACGCAGTATTTT. It codes for CASSLRFTDTQYF.